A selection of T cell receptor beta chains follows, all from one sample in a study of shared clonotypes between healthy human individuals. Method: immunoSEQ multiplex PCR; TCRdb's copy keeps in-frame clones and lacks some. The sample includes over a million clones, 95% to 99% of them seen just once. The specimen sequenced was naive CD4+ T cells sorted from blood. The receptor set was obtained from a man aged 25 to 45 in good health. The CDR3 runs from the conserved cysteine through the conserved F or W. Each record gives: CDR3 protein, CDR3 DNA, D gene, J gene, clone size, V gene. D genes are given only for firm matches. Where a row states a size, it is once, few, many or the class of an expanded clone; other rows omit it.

CASSTQGARDTQYF,TGTGCCAGCAGTACGCAGGGGGCTAGGGATACGCAGTATTTT,TRBD1,TRBJ2-3,-,TRBV7-2
CASSLDPDYEQYF,TGTGCCAGCAGCTTAGATCCGGACTACGAGCAGTACTTC,-,TRBJ2-7,-,TRBV7-2
CASIPGQGNVELFF,TGTGCCAGCATTCCGGGGCAGGGGAACGTGGAGCTGTTTTTT,-,TRBJ2-2,-,TRBV6-1
CASSPKTGGPYEQYF,TGTGCCAGCTCACCAAAAACAGGGGGCCCATACGAGCAGTACTTC,TRBD1,TRBJ2-7,-,TRBV18
CAWSVGLSYEQYF,TGTGCCTGGAGTGTAGGACTGAGCTACGAGCAGTACTTC,-,TRBJ2-7,-,TRBV30
CASSLDGQGALQSGELFF,TGCGCCAGCAGCCTTGACGGACAGGGGGCTCTGCAATCTGGGGAGCTGTTTTTT,TRBD1,TRBJ2-2,once,TRBV5-1
CASSLTGYEQYF,TGTGCCAGCAGTTTAACGGGCTACGAGCAGTACTTC,-,TRBJ2-7,-,TRBV27
CSVVSGREGTGELFF,TGCAGCGTTGTTAGCGGGAGGGAGGGCACCGGGGAGCTGTTTTTT,TRBD2,TRBJ2-2,-,TRBV29-1
CSVRTSGRGELFF,TGCAGCGTGCGGACTAGCGGGCGAGGGGAGCTGTTTTTT,TRBD2,TRBJ2-2,-,TRBV29-1
CASSLVRTVNTGELFF,TGTGCCAGCAGCTTAGTTCGGACGGTGAACACCGGGGAGCTGTTTTTT,-,TRBJ2-2,-,TRBV7-8
CASSVSPGGELFF,TGTGCCAGCAGCGTATCCCCGGGGGGGGAGCTGTTTTTT,-,TRBJ2-2,-,TRBV9
CASKQGASDQPQHF,TGTGCCAGCAAACAGGGGGCGAGCGATCAGCCCCAGCATTTT,TRBD1,TRBJ1-5,-,TRBV6-1
CASGRQGALRYEQYF,TGTGCCAGCGGCCGGCAGGGGGCTCTTCGCTACGAGCAGTACTTC,TRBD1,TRBJ2-7,-,TRBV2
CSVHRHGTGELFF,TGCAGCGTGCACCGACACGGAACCGGGGAGCTGTTTTTT,-,TRBJ2-2,-,TRBV29-1
CASSPKQGVSGGYTF,TGTGCCAGCAGCCCCAAGCAGGGCGTCTCGGGTGGCTACACCTTC,-,TRBJ1-2,once,TRBV7-8
CASSLAWVNTEAFF,TGTGCCAGCAGCTTAGCATGGGTCAACACTGAAGCTTTCTTT,-,TRBJ1-1,-,TRBV11-2
CATSRESPQLTGSRYEQYF,TGTGCCACCAGCAGAGAGTCACCACAACTGACAGGGTCAAGGTACGAGCAGTACTTC,TRBD1,TRBJ2-7,-,TRBV15
CASSKDSYEQYF,TGTGCCAGCAGCAAAGACTCCTACGAGCAGTACTTC,-,TRBJ2-7,-,TRBV5-6
CASRHGQVPYEQYF,TGTGCCAGCAGACACGGCCAGGTCCCCTACGAGCAGTACTTC,-,TRBJ2-7,once,TRBV25-1
CASTRTSGSGAYNEQFF,TGTGCCAGCACCAGGACTAGCGGGAGTGGGGCCTACAATGAGCAGTTCTTC,TRBD2,TRBJ2-1,-,TRBV7-9
CASSLPGQEMGSSYEQYF,TGTGCCAGCAGTTTGCCGGGACAGGAGATGGGGAGCTCCTACGAGCAGTACTTC,TRBD1,TRBJ2-7,-,TRBV27
CAWSVPRWGLYEQYF,TGTGCCTGGAGTGTACCCCGGTGGGGGTTATACGAGCAGTACTTC,-,TRBJ2-7,-,TRBV30
CASSELGGRETQYF,TGTGCCAGCAGTGAATTAGGGGGCCGGGAGACCCAGTACTTC,TRBD1,TRBJ2-5,-,TRBV25-1
CSAEGASNEQYF,TGCAGCGCTGAGGGGGCGAGCAACGAGCAGTACTTC,TRBD1,TRBJ2-7,-,TRBV29-1
CASTPRDSMSGYTF,TGTGCCAGCACTCCTAGGGACAGTATGTCTGGCTACACCTTC,TRBD1,TRBJ1-2,-,TRBV7-2
CASSINEQFF,TGTGCCAGCAGCATCAATGAGCAGTTCTTC,-,TRBJ2-1,-,TRBV7-2
CASSQVRAALFYEQYF,TGCGCCAGCAGCCAAGTTAGGGCAGCCCTTTTCTACGAGCAGTACTTC,-,TRBJ2-7,-,TRBV4-1
CASSLTPGLAGGQGEQFF,TGTGCCAGCAGCTTGACCCCGGGACTAGCGGGAGGGCAGGGTGAGCAGTTCTTC,TRBD2,TRBJ2-1,-,TRBV25-1
CASPTQRENTGELFF,TGTGCCAGCCCCACCCAGCGGGAGAACACCGGGGAGCTGTTTTTT,TRBD2,TRBJ2-2,-,TRBV18
CASSYGRKLETQYF,TGTGCCAGCAGTTACGGTCGGAAACTAGAGACCCAGTACTTC,-,TRBJ2-5,-,TRBV6-5
CASSPTPGTANEQYF,TGCGCCAGCAGCCCGACCCCCGGGACTGCCAACGAGCAGTACTTC,-,TRBJ2-7,once,TRBV5-1
CASSPSLDSYNEQFF,TGCGCCAGCAGCCCTAGCCTTGACTCCTACAATGAGCAGTTCTTC,-,TRBJ2-1,-,TRBV5-1
CASSPQRTSGEETQYF,TGTGCCAGCAGTCCTCAGCGGACTAGCGGGGAAGAGACCCAGTACTTC,TRBD2,TRBJ2-5,-,TRBV13
CASSVNGSPDLTF,TGTGCCAGCAGCGTGAACGGATCGCCTGACCTGACTTTC,-,TRBJ2-6,-,TRBV9
CASSLGVDSGPQHF,TGTGCCAGCAGCTTGGGAGTGGACAGTGGGCCCCAGCATTTT,-,TRBJ1-5,-,TRBV5-4